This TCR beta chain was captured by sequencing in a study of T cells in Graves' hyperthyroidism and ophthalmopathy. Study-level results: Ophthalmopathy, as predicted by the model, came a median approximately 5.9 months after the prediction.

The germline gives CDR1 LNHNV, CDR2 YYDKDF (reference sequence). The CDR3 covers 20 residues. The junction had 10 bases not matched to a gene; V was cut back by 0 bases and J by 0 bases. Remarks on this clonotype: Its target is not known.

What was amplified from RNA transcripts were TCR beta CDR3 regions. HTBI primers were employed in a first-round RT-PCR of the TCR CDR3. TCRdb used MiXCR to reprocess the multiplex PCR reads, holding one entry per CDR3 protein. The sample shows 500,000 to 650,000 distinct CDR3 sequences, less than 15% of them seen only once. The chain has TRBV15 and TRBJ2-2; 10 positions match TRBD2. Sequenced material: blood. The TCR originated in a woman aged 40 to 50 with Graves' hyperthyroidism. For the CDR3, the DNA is TGTGCCACCAGCAGAGAACTAGCGGGATTCTGGCAGGCGAACACCGGGGAGCTGTTTTTT. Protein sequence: CATSRELAGFWQANTGELFF.